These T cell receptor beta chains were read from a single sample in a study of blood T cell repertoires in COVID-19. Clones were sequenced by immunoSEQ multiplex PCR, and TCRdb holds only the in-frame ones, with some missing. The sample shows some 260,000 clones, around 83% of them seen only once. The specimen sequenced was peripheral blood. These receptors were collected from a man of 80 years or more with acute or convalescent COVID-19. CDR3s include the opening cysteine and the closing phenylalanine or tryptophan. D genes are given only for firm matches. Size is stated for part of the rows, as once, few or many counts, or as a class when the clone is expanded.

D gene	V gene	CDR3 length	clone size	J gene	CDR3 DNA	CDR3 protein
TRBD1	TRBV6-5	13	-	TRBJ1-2	TGTGCCAGCAGACGGGGACAGAGCTATGGCTACACCTTC	CASRRGQSYGYTF
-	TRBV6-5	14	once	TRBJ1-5	TGTGCCAGCAGTACCCAGGGTGGCGTTCAGCCCCAGCATTTT	CASSTQGGVQPQHF
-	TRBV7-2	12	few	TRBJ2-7	TGTGCCAGCAGCTTAAATCAATACGAGCAGTACTTC	CASSLNQYEQYF
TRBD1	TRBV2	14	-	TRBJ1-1	TGTGCCAGCAGTGGGAGGACAGGGGAAACTGAAGCTTTCTTT	CASSGRTGETEAFF
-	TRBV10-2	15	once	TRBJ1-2	TGCGCCAGCAGTGAGATCAGGGGCACTAACTATGGCTACACCTTC	CASSEIRGTNYGYTF
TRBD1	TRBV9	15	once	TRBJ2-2	TGTGCCAGCACTCCCGGGACAGGGAATACCGGGGAGCTGTTTTTT	CASTPGTGNTGELFF
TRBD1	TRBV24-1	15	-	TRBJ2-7	TGTGCCACCAGCGACCCCGGGACAGGGAGGAACGAGCAGTACTTC	CATSDPGTGRNEQYF
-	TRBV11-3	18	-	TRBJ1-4	TGTGCCAGCAGCTCAAAGTATGGGGGAGGCGCAACTAATGAAAAACTGTTTTTT	CASSSKYGGGATNEKLFF
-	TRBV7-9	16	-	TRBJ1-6	TGTGCCAGCAACCAGAGGGGGACCTTTGGTGATTCACCCCTCCACTTT	CASNQRGTFGDSPLHF
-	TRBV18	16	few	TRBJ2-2	TGTGCCAGCTCAAGAGGGAGTACCCTTGATCCCGGGGAGCTGTTTTTT	CASSRGSTLDPGELFF
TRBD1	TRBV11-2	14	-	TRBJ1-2	TGTGCCAGCAGCTCTGGTCAGGGGGCGCATGGCTACACCTTC	CASSSGQGAHGYTF
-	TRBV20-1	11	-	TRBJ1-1	TGCAGTGCTAGAGTCCACAGGGAAGCTTTCTTT	CSARVHREAFF
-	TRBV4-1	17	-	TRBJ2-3	TGCGCCAGCAGCCAAGAAGGCGCGGGAATCCCCACAGATACGCAGTATTTT	CASSQEGAGIPTDTQYF
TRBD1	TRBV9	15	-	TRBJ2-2	TGTGCCAGCAGCGTAGGAGACAGGGGCACCGGGGAGCTGTTTTTT	CASSVGDRGTGELFF
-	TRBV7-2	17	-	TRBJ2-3	TGTGCCAGCAGCCCTGGGGAGAGACATACATTCACAGATACGCAGTATTTT	CASSPGERHTFTDTQYF
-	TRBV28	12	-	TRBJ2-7	TGTGCCAGCAGTTTTCTTCTATCCGAGCAGTACTTC	CASSFLLSEQYF
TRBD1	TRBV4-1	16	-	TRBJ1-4	TGCGCCAGCAGAGAGTGGGGACAGGGGGTAGCGGAAAAACTGTTTTTT	CASREWGQGVAEKLFF